This T cell receptor beta chain was sequenced for a study of shared clonotypes between healthy human individuals. Here immunoSEQ multiplex PCR was the method, and the copy in TCRdb shows in-frame clones only, minus some. In the table there are approximately 740,000 clones, roughly 70% of which are singletons. The CDR3 length is 16 residues. The V gene's germline CDR1 is SGHNT and CDR2 YYREEE (reference sequence). V was trimmed by 0 bases and J by 4 bases, leaving 14 bases between them. Sequenced material: memory CD4+ T cells sorted from blood. The subset here: CD45RA-negative fraction. The receptor was derived from a young woman in good health. The rearrangement links TRBV5-4 to TRBJ2-1, with D perhaps matching TRBD2 (5 bases). The DNA for the CDR3 is TGTGCCAGCAGCTTGGCCAGGTCCAGCGGATACAATGAGCAGTTCTTC. Translation gives CASSLARSSGYNEQFF.